This T cell receptor (beta chain) stems from a study of spatial heterogeneity in lung cancer. About the research overall: Alpha-chain detections were consistently fewer than beta-chain detections among the sequences. The study, taken as a whole, reports: Tracking of tumor mutation counts was seen in expanded intratumoral alpha and beta TCR counts.

V was cut by 5 bases and J by 8 bases, with 15 bases left in between. This CDR3 has 14 amino acids. In germline, CDR1 is SGHAT, CDR2 FQNNGV. TCR cDNA molecules were tagged individually, and each one carried a unique molecular identifier. TCRdb reanalysed the 5' RACE reads using MiXCR and keeps one entry per CDR3 protein. The repertoire holds over 25,000 distinct CDR3 sequences, with roughly 6.9% as singletons. In this sample, this clonotype is medium-sized (0.01 to 0.1%). Its target is not known. This sample's time point: sample taken at primary tumor resection. The donor population consisted of about 75 patients with untreated, early-stage non-small cell lung cancer.

Sample: lung tumor tissue, taken at surgery. This TCR was sampled from a male donor with early-stage non-small cell lung cancer. The chain has TRBV11-2 and TRBJ1-4; D possibly corresponds to TRBD1 (5 bases). The CDR3 sequence: CASSPLGTEEKLFF. Here the CDR3 DNA reads TGTGCCAGCAGCCCCCTGGGGACCGAAGAAAAACTGTTTTTT.